This record looks at one T cell receptor (beta chain) sequence and its context. These data come from a study of blood T cell repertoires in COVID-19. The CDR3 is 16 amino acids. V lost 0 bases, J lost 8 bases, and 17 bases lay in between. Germline loops: CDR1 LGHDT, CDR2 YNNKEL (reference sequence). Participants, about 18 to 89 years old, spanned some 23 US areas. Membership in each cohort depended on participant-reported clinical history. Data came from immunoSEQ multiplex PCR; TCRdb stores just in-frame clones and leaves some out. Of under 150,000 clones in the sample, about 79% were seen once. The J gene is TRBJ2-1, the V gene TRBV3-1 (or the pseudogene TRBV3-2); possible D gene TRBD2, 5 bases. The receptor was derived from a woman between 45 and 60 years old who had recovered from COVID-19. The sequenced sample was PBMCs or T cells enriched from blood (not recorded which). The CDR3 DNA sequence: TGTGCCAGCAGCCAAGATCGGCTAGCTCACATGTATGAGCAGTTCTTC. Protein product: CASSQDRLAHMYEQFF.